This TCR beta chain was identified during a study of blood T cell repertoires in COVID-19. The data were produced by immunoSEQ multiplex PCR, yet TCRdb's version contains in-frame clones alone and is incomplete. Of about 290,000 clones listed, about 89% are singletons. Germline V gives CDR1 MNHNS, CDR2 SASEGT. J lost 6 bases, V lost 2 bases, and 14 bases had no gene match. CDR3 size: 17 residues. The specimen was peripheral blood. The source is a man aged 40-50 years with acute or convalescent COVID-19. V and J are TRBV6-1 and TRBJ1-2; 8 bases agree with TRBD1. Here the CDR3 DNA reads TGTGCCAGCAGTGAATCCCACAGTGACCCAGGGGGCGATGGCTACACCTTC. It is translated as CASSESHSDPGGDGYTF.